The clone carrying this T cell receptor beta chain was observed at least ten times. The target antigen is unknown. Newly diagnosed patients aged 18 to 65 had hyperthyroidism of under 2 months' duration. The data were taken from a study of T cells in Graves' hyperthyroidism and ophthalmopathy. As for the study in general: Before any treatment, at initial diagnosis, peripheral blood was collected.

Study-wide findings and caveats: Most thyroid-expanded clonotypes above 0.001 were also found in blood.

The TCR beta CDR3 regions underwent amplification using RNA transcripts as the source. First-round RT-PCR of the TCR CDR3 relied on the HTBI primer set. TCRdb fed the multiplex PCR reads into MiXCR, producing one record per CDR3 protein. The sample contains some 560,000 distinct CDR3 sequences, approximately 15% of which appear only once. The source material was blood. This TCR came from a woman in her forties with Graves' hyperthyroidism.

CDR3 residues: CASSQTPSAQYF. DNA of the CDR3: TGTGCCAGCAGCCAGACCCCCTCAGCTCAGTACTTC. V gene TRBV12-3 or TRBV12-4 combines with J gene TRBJ2-4; D not certain. V lost 6 bases, J lost 12 bases, and 15 bases lay in between. This CDR3 spans 12 amino acids.